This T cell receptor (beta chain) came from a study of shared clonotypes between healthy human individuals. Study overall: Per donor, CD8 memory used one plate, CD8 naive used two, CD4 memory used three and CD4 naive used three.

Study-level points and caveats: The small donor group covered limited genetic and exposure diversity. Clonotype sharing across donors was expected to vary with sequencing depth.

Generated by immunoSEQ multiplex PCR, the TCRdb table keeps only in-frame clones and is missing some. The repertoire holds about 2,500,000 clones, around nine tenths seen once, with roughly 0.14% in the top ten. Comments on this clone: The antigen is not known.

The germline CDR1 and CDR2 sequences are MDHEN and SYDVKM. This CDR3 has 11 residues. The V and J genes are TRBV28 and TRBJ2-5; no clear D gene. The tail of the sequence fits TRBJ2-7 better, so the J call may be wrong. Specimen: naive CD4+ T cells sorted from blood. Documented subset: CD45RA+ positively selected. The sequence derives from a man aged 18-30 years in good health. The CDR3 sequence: CASSQTYEQYF. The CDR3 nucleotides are TGTGCCAGCAGCCAGACCTACGAGCAGTACTTC.